Listed here are 31 T cell receptor beta chains from one sample, sequenced in a study of regulatory T cells in long-lasting Graves disease. CDR3 regions were amplified by Arm-PCR using iRepertoire HTBI primers to build TCR beta libraries. TCRdb re-derived calls from the multiplex PCR reads in MiXCR, one entry per CDR3 protein. The table includes hundreds of thousands of distinct CDR3 sequences, 12% detected once. The time point: newly diagnosed GD, antithyroid drugs for less than 3 months. Following extraction of RNA from PBMCs, that RNA was used to make the TCR library. The same specimen was also included in a second study, on T cells in Graves' hyperthyroidism and ophthalmopathy.

Sequenced material: peripheral blood mononuclear cells (PBMCs), taken at new diagnosis, from a patient treated with antithyroid drugs. The receptor source for this set is a woman younger than 45 with Graves disease.

Comments on this clonotype: A far bigger clonotype differs at one base, so this is likely a read error. The rearrangement joins TRBV7-8 to TRBJ2-1; 12 bases are a match to TRBD2. CDR3 size: 15 residues. Germline CDR1 and CDR2: SGHVS and FQNEAQ. The CDR3 sequence: CTSSSGLAGHNEQFF. CDR3 bases: TGTACCAGCAGCTCGGGACTAGCGGGTCACAATGAGCAGTTCTTC. The full variable domain, completed using reference TRBV7-8 and TRBJ2-1, is GAGVSQSPRYKVAKRGQDVALRCDPISGHVSLFWYQQALGQGPEFLTYFQNEAQLDKSGLPSDRFFAERPEGSVSTLKIQRTQQEDSAVYLCTSSSGLAGHNEQFFGPGTRLTVL.

This clonotype occurred many times. The chain employs TRBV12-3 or TRBV12-4 and TRBJ2-3; D tentatively fits TRBD1 or TRBD2 (5 bases each). The CDR3 covers 15 residues. Trimming left V 1 base short and J 2 bases short, with 10 bases between. The CDR3 region is CASSLVGESTDTQYF. CDR3 DNA sequence: TGTGCCAGCAGTTTAGTGGGGGAGTCCACAGATACGCAGTATTTT.

There are many counts of this clonotype. The rearrangement uses TRBV27 and TRBJ2-1, with D perhaps matching TRBD2 (6 bases). The CDR3 covers 15 residues. The germline CDR1 and CDR2 sequences are MNHEY and SMNVEV (reference sequence). V was shortened by 10 bases and J by 6 bases, with 22 bases between the two germline ends. This chain's CDR3 is CATLGEASFGNEQFF. The DNA of the CDR3 is TGTGCCACTTTGGGGGAGGCGAGTTTTGGCAATGAGCAGTTCTTC.

This clonotype was observed at least ten times. This chain joins TRBV7-2 and TRBJ2-3; D is uncertain. V was pared by 2 bases and J by 1 base, with 10 bases between. CDR3 length: 15 residues. The germline V gene has CDR1 SGHTA and CDR2 FQGNSA. CDR3 coding DNA: TGTGCCAGCAGCTTATCCGGCCACGGCACAGATACGCAGTATTTT. It translates to CASSLSGHGTDTQYF.

The table lists this clonotype with many counts. The V gene is TRBV12-3 or TRBV12-4, the J gene TRBJ1-4; D possibly corresponds to TRBD1 (6 bases). This CDR3 has 16 amino acids. The germline V and J ends were trimmed by 3 bases and 8 bases, with 19 bases remaining between them. The CDR3 reads CASSLFGGQGGEKLFF. CDR3 DNA sequence: TGTGCCAGCAGTTTGTTCGGGGGGCAGGGAGGCGAAAAACTGTTTTTT.

This clonotype was seen repeatedly, ten times or more. The chain combines TRBV7-8 with TRBJ2-3, with 8 positions matching TRBD2. Germline CDR1 reads SGHVS; CDR2 reads FQNEAQ. This CDR3 is 18 amino acids long. V lost 3 bases, J lost 4 bases, and 15 bases stayed unmatched. The CDR3 DNA follows: TGTGCCAGCAGCTTTCGGGCGGGAGGACCCTTGGGGGCAGATACGCAGTATTTT. Its protein product is CASSFRAGGPLGADTQYF.

Many counts were recorded for this clonotype. The chain links TRBV20-1 to TRBJ1-5, with a possible D match to TRBD1 (6 bases). Trimming left V 4 bases short and J 4 bases short, with 11 bases between. CDR1 and CDR2 (germline): DFQATT, SNEGSKA (reference sequence). The CDR3 has 13 residues. The chain's CDR3 is CSAKGGVNQPQHF. CDR3 nucleotide sequence: TGCAGTGCTAAGGGGGGTGTGAATCAGCCCCAGCATTTT.

Concerning this clonotype itself: A much larger clone is a single base away; this may be a read error. The chain is built from TRBV18 and TRBJ2-1, with a tentative D call TRBD1 (6 bases). Germline-derived CDR1 and CDR2 are KGHSH and LQKENI. This CDR3 spans 17 amino acids. CDR3 protein: CASLPPGRRQGWNEQFF. CDR3 bases: TGTGCCAGCTTACCACCGGGGCGGAGGCAGGGGTGGAATGAGCAGTTCTTC.

Many counts were recorded for this clonotype. CDR3 amino acids: CATRPTGKGDTEAFF. The DNA of the CDR3 is TGTGCCACCAGGCCGACAGGTAAGGGGGACACTGAAGCTTTCTTT. The V and J genes are TRBV24-1 and TRBJ1-1, with D possibly being TRBD1 (6 bases). The germline V gene has CDR1 KGHDR and CDR2 SFDVKD. CDR3 size: 15 residues. The V end lost 7 bases, the J end lost 3 bases, and 17 bases lay between the germline ends.

This clonotype was seen at least ten times. The chain carries TRBV5-1 and TRBJ2-3, with 7 bases fitting TRBD2. CDR3 size: 16 residues. The V segment lost 0 bases and the J segment 0 bases; nucleotides outside the gene matches: 4. Per germline, CDR1 SGHRS and CDR2 YFSETQ. For the CDR3, the DNA is TGCGCCAGCAGCTTGGAAGCTAGCGGAAGCACAGATACGCAGTATTTT. It translates to CASSLEASGSTDTQYF.

The CDR3: CASSLPSPGFSNYGYTF. The CDR3 DNA sequence: TGCGCCAGCAGCCTCCCCAGCCCGGGGTTCTCTAACTATGGCTACACCTTC. J is TRBJ1-2 and V is TRBV4-3; no clear D gene. CDR3 length: 17 amino acids. V was pared by 4 bases and J by 0 bases, with 18 bases between. Germline V gene lookup returns CDR1 LGHNA and CDR2 YSLEER.

This clonotype was seen repeatedly, ten times or more. The V call is TRBV6-5, the J call TRBJ1-2; 7 nucleotides agree with TRBD1. Germline V CDR1 and CDR2: MNHEY, SVGAGI. The junction had 3 bases not matched to a gene; V was cut back by 2 bases and J by 3 bases. The CDR3 covers 14 residues. The DNA of the CDR3 is TGTGCCAGCAGTTACCGGGACAGATACTATGGCTACACCTTC. This gives the protein CASSYRDRYYGYTF.

This clonotype was recorded at least ten times. The chain has TRBV3-1 and TRBJ2-1; D perhaps matches TRBD2 (5 bases). This CDR3 has 13 residues. With 0 bases removed from V and 11 bases from J, the gap between germline ends came to 11 bases. Germline CDR1 is LGHDT and CDR2 is YNNKEL (reference sequence). This CDR3 is CASSQDRSGKQFF. CDR3 in DNA: TGTGCCAGCAGCCAAGATCGGAGCGGAAAGCAGTTCTTC.

This rearrangement joins TRBV9 to TRBJ2-1; 9 bases align to TRBD1. This CDR3 region has 14 residues. Germline CDR1 is SGDLS and CDR2 is YYNGEE. V shed 3 bases and J 6 bases; nucleotides not matched to a gene: 4. The chain's CDR3 is CASSAGQGINEQFF. The CDR3 nucleotides read TGTGCCAGCAGCGCGGGACAGGGTATCAATGAGCAGTTCTTC.

This clonotype was observed at least ten times. The rearrangement links TRBV27 to TRBJ1-2, with TRBD1 matching 12 bases. The germline V gene encodes CDR1 MNHEY and CDR2 SMNVEV (reference sequence). The CDR3 totals 16 residues. The junction had 10 bases not matched to a gene; V was cut back by 5 bases and J by 6 bases. The CDR3 sequence: CASSPGTGGYSNGYTF. CDR3 nucleotides: TGTGCCAGCAGTCCGGGGACAGGGGGCTATTCAAATGGCTACACCTTC.

Many counts were recorded for this clonotype. This chain joins TRBV2 and TRBJ1-5; D is unresolved. The CDR3 extends over 14 amino acids. CDR1 and CDR2 from the germline V gene are SNHLY and FYNNEI. Trimming stripped 3 bases from V and 0 bases from J, with 6 bases between. The CDR3 nucleotides are TGTGCCAGCAGTGACAGCCATAGCAATCAGCCCCAGCATTTT. It yields the protein CASSDSHSNQPQHF.

A note on this clonotype: This may stem from a read error, because a much larger clone lies one nucleotide away. The chain recombines TRBV20-1 with TRBJ2-1, with D unresolved. Germline values: CDR1 DFQATT, CDR2 SNEGSKA (reference sequence). The CDR3 runs 14 residues. Trimming took 4 bases from V and 6 from J, leaving 16 bases between them. The CDR3 protein is CSAITGATPNEQFF. CDR3 DNA: TGCAGTGCTATCACCGGTGCAACCCCCAATGAGCAGTTCTTC.

This clonotype has at least ten counts. The chain couples TRBV7-2 to TRBJ2-1; D may match TRBD1 or TRBD2 (5 bases each). Germline CDR1 reads SGHTA; CDR2 reads FQGNSA. The V and J ends lost 1 base and 6 bases respectively, with 7 bases between them. This CDR3 is built from 13 residues. The CDR3 reads CASSLDGGNEQFF. CDR3 sequence (DNA): TGTGCCAGCAGCTTAGATGGGGGCAATGAGCAGTTCTTC.

The J gene is TRBJ2-1, the V gene TRBV19, with 7 bases identical to TRBD1. The CDR3 extends over 16 amino acids. With 6 bases clipped from V and 0 bases from J, the junction kept 8 bases outside the gene matches. Germline V lookup: CDR1 LNHDA, CDR2 SQIVND (reference sequence). The DNA of the CDR3 is TGTGCCAGTAGCCCCGGGACAGCTCTCTCCTACAATGAGCAGTTCTTC. Amino acid sequence: CASSPGTALSYNEQFF. Using reference TRBV19 and TRBJ2-1 for the parts outside the CDR3, the full variable domain is DGGITQSPKYLFRKEGQNVTLSCEQNLNHDAMYWYRQDPGQGLRLIYYSQIVNDFQKGDIAEGYSVSREKKESFPLTVTSAQKNPTAFYLCASSPGTALSYNEQFFGPGTRLTVL.

This clonotype came up many times. This chain connects TRBV19 to TRBJ2-7; D is uncertain. Germline V gene lookup returns CDR1 LNHDA and CDR2 SQIVND (reference sequence). The V gene lost 4 bases and the J gene lost 0 bases, with 7 bases spanning the gap. The CDR3 runs to 13 residues. The CDR3, as DNA: TGTGCCAGTAGTAATTCAGGCTCCTACGAGCAGTACTTC. Its translation is CASSNSGSYEQYF.

This clonotype came up a few times. The rearrangement uses TRBV29-1 and TRBJ2-2, with D perhaps TRBD1 or TRBD2 (5 bases each). V shed 7 bases and J shed 6 bases, with 15 bases lying between them. This CDR3 spans 13 amino acids. Germline CDR1 SQVTM, CDR2 ANQGSEA. Here the CDR3 reads CSASWGSAGELFF. The CDR3 DNA reads as TGCAGCGCCTCGTGGGGGTCGGCCGGGGAGCTGTTTTTT.

This clonotype was detected many times. CDR3 in amino acids: CASSQEGLAGGQSYNEQFF. The CDR3 DNA is TGTGCCAGCAGCCAGGAAGGACTAGCGGGAGGCCAATCCTACAATGAGCAGTTCTTC. The chain joins TRBV3-1 to TRBJ2-1; 14 bases map to TRBD2. V trimming: 3 bases; J trimming: 1 base; junction bases outside the gene matches: 8. The CDR3 is 19 amino acids. Germline V gene lookup returns CDR1 LGHDT and CDR2 YNNKEL (reference sequence).

This clonotype was observed many times. This rearrangement joins TRBV3-1 to TRBJ1-1; TRBD1 is a possible D gene (5 bases). Germline CDR1 reads LGHDT; CDR2 reads YNNKEL (reference sequence). This CDR3 spans 15 amino acids. V was shortened by 3 bases and J by 9 bases, with 20 bases between the two germline ends. This chain's CDR3 is CASSHALPWTQQAFF. The CDR3 DNA reads as TGTGCCAGCAGCCACGCTCTGCCTTGGACACAACAAGCTTTCTTT.

This clonotype was seen at least ten times. CDR3 protein: CASSPLALRGNEQFF. In DNA, the CDR3 is TGTGCCAGCTCACCACTAGCGCTAAGGGGGAATGAGCAGTTCTTC. V gene TRBV18 combines with J gene TRBJ2-1, with D perhaps TRBD1 (6 bases). The CDR3 extends over 15 amino acids. V gave up 1 base and J gave up 7 bases, with 14 bases separating them. From germline, CDR1 is KGHSH and CDR2 LQKENI. The whole variable domain, filled in from reference TRBV18 and TRBJ2-1, reads NAGVMQNPRHLVRRRGQEARLRCSPMKGHSHVYWYRQLPEEGLKFMVYLQKENIIDESGMPKERFSAEFPKEGPSILRIQQVVRGDSAAYFCASSPLALRGNEQFFGPGTRLTVL.

This clonotype was counted at least ten times. The chain couples TRBV19 to TRBJ1-4; 8 bases map to TRBD1. Germline-derived CDR1 and CDR2 are LNHDA and SQIVND (reference sequence). The V segment lost 5 bases and the J segment 5 bases; nucleotides outside the gene matches: 7. CDR3 length: 15 amino acids. The CDR3 sequence is CASSHPQGVNEKLFF. Here the CDR3 DNA reads TGTGCCAGTAGTCACCCACAGGGGGTCAATGAAAAACTGTTTTTT.

This chain uses TRBV28 with TRBJ2-6; possibly TRBD1 or TRBD2 for D (5 bases each). Germline CDR1 reads MDHEN; CDR2 reads SYDVKM. V was clipped by 1 base and J by 2 bases, with 6 bases between them. The CDR3 runs 15 residues. The CDR3 nucleotides are TGTGCCAGCAGTTTATTGGGGGCTGGGGCCAACGTCCTGACTTTC. Its protein is CASSLLGAGANVLTF.

This clonotype has a count of ten or more. The chain employs TRBV30 and TRBJ2-2; D call uncertain. Germline CDR1 GTSNPN, CDR2 SVGIG (reference sequence). The CDR3 is 14 residues long. V lost 7 bases to trimming and J lost 2 bases, with 14 bases between them. The CDR3 is CAFPGSSNTGELFF. Here the CDR3 DNA reads TGTGCCTTTCCCGGGTCCTCTAACACCGGGGAGCTGTTTTTT. Combining the CDR3 with reference TRBV30 and TRBJ2-2 gives the whole variable domain SQTIHQWPATLVQPVGSPLSLECTVEGTSNPNLYWYRQAAGRGLQLLFYSVGIGQISSEVPQNLSASRPQDRQFILSSKKLLLSDSGFYLCAFPGSSNTGELFFGEGSRLTVL.

Many counts were recorded for this clonotype. This rearrangement joins TRBV4-1 to TRBJ1-2, with 10 bases matching TRBD1. The CDR3 loop spans 17 amino acids. Losses at the gene ends were 0 bases for V and 3 bases for J; bases not matched to a gene: 7. Looked up from germline, CDR1 is MGHRA and CDR2 is YSYEKL. The CDR3 sequence: CASSQDRDRGLDYGYTF. CDR3 DNA: TGCGCCAGCAGCCAAGATCGGGACAGGGGCCTTGACTATGGCTACACCTTC.

This clonotype was seen many times. The chain employs TRBV7-9 and TRBJ2-1; 9 nucleotides agree with TRBD2. From germline, CDR1 is SEHNR and CDR2 FQNEAQ (reference sequence). CDR3 length equals 12 residues. V was pared by 4 bases and J by 10 bases, with 2 bases of the junction left unmatched. CDR3 protein: CASSWSGREQFF. CDR3 nucleotides: TGTGCCAGCAGCTGGAGCGGGAGGGAGCAGTTCTTC.

The table lists this clonotype with many counts. CDR3 region: CASNILTGEQYF. The CDR3, as DNA: TGTGCCAGCAACATTCTAACCGGAGAGCAGTACTTC. V and J are TRBV28 and TRBJ2-7; D remains ambiguous. The germline V and J ends were trimmed by 7 bases and 7 bases, with 14 bases remaining between them. The CDR3 runs to 12 residues. Per germline, CDR1 MDHEN and CDR2 SYDVKM.

This clonotype was counted at least ten times. This chain joins TRBV10-3 and TRBJ2-3, with 9 bases that match TRBD2. Germline-derived CDR1 and CDR2 are ENHRY and SYGVKD. Losses at the gene ends were 5 bases for V and 2 bases for J; bases not matched to a gene: 5. This CDR3 is built from 15 residues. CDR3 protein: CAISKTSGYTDTQYF. CDR3 DNA sequence: TGTGCCATCAGTAAGACTAGCGGATACACAGATACGCAGTATTTT.